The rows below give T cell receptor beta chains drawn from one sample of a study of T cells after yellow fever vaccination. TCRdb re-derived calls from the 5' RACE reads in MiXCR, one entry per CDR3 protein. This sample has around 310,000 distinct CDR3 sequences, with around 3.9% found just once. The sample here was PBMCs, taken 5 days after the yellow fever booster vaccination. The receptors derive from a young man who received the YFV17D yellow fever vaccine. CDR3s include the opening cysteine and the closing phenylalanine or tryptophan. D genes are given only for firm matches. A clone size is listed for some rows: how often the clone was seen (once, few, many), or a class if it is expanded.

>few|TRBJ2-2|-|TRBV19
TGTGCCAGTAGTATAGGCGGGGAGCTGTTTTTT
CASSIGGELFF
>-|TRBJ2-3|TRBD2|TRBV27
TGTGCCAGCAGTAATAGCGGGGGGTTGGATACGCAGTATTTT
CASSNSGGLDTQYF
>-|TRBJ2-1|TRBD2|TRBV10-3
TGTGCCGCTTCTAGCGGGGTAACCTACAATGAGCAGTTCTTC
CAASSGVTYNEQFF
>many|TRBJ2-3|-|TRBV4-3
TGCGCCAGCAGCCAAGGGAGTAGTAGGGACCCAGATACGCAGTATTTT
CASSQGSSRDPDTQYF
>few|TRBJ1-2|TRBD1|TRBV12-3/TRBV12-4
TGTGCCAGCAGTTCGACAGGGTTCTATGGCTACACCTTC
CASSSTGFYGYTF
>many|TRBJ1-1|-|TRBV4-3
TGCGCCAGCAGCCAAGATAGGCCGACGAACACTGAAGCTTTCTTT
CASSQDRPTNTEAFF
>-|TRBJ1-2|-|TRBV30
TGTGCCTGGAGTGGAGAAACTAACTATGGCTACACCTTC
CAWSGETNYGYTF
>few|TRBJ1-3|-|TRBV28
TGTGCCAGCAGCCGACGGGCAGCTGGAAACACCATATATTTT
CASSRRAAGNTIYF
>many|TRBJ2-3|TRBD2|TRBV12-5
TGTGCTAGTGGTTACGGGACTAGGACGACAGATACGCAGTATTTT
CASGYGTRTTDTQYF
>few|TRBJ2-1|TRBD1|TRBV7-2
TGTGCCAGCAGTTTCGACAGGGCATCCTACAATGAGCAGTTCTTC
CASSFDRASYNEQFF
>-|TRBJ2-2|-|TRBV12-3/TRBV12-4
TGTGCCAGCACCGTAGACGTCAACACCGGGGAGCTGTTTTTT
CASTVDVNTGELFF
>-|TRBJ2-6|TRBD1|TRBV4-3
TGCGCCAGTGGCAGGGGGTCAGGGGCCAACGTCCTGACTTTC
CASGRGSGANVLTF
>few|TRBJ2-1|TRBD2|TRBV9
TGTGCCAGCAGCCGACTAGCGGGGAGCTCCTACAATGAGCGGTTCTTC
CASSRLAGSSYNERFF
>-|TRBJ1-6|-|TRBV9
TGTGCCAGCAGCGTACGGGGCAGTCAGGATTCACCCCTCCACTTT
CASSVRGSQDSPLHF
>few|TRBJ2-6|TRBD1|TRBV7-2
TGTGCCAGCAGCCGGACAGGGAGCCCCTCTGGGGCCAACGTCCTGACTTTC
CASSRTGSPSGANVLTF
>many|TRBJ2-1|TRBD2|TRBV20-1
TGCAGTGCTAGAGATTCTAGCGGAGCATACAATGAGCAGTTCTTC
CSARDSSGAYNEQFF
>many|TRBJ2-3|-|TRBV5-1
TGCGCCAGCAGCTTGGGGGGACGGATACCCACAGATACGCAGTATTTT
CASSLGGRIPTDTQYF
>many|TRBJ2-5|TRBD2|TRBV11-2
TGTGCCAGCAGCTTAGGATTTGGTAGCGGGGAGACCCAGTACTTC
CASSLGFGSGETQYF
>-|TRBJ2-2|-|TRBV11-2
TGTGCCAGCAGCACCCCTGGGGGGCTGGGAACCGGGGAGCTGTTTTTT
CASSTPGGLGTGELFF
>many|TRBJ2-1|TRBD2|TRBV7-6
TGTGCCAGCAGCGAGTCCTGGGGGGGGACTTACATGAATGAGCAGTTCTTC
CASSESWGGTYMNEQFF
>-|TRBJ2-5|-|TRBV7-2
TGTGCCAGCAGCCCCTACTCGGAGACCCAGTACTTC
CASSPYSETQYF
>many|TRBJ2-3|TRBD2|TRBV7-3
TGTGCCAGCAGCTACCTAGCGGGGGGGCCGGATCTGGATACGCAGTATTTT
CASSYLAGGPDLDTQYF
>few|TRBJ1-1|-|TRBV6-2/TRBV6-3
TGTGCCAGCAGTTACTGGGGTGGTGAAGCTTTCTTT
CASSYWGGEAFF
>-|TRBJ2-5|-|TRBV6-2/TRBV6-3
TGTGCCAGCAGTTACCTTCATGCCTCATCTAGCGTGGGGGAGACCCAGTACTTC
CASSYLHASSSVGETQYF
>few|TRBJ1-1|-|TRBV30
TGTGCCTGGGGACAGATCAACACTGAAGCTTTCTTT
CAWGQINTEAFF
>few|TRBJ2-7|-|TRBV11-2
TGTGCCAGCAGCTTAGAAGTCCCCGTGGACTACGAGCAGTACTTC
CASSLEVPVDYEQYF
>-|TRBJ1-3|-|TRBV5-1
TGCGCCAGCAGCTTTTCGGGTGCGGGACGCTCTGGAAACACCATATATTTT
CASSFSGAGRSGNTIYF